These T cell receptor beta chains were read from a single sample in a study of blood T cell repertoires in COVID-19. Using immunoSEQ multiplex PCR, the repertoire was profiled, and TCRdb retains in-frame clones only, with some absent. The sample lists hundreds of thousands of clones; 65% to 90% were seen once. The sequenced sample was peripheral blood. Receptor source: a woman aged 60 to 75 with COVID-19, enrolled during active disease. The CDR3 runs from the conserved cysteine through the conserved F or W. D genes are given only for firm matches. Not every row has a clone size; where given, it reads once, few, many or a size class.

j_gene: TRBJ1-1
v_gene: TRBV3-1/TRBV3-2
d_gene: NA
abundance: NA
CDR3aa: CASSPRRRRLNTEAFF
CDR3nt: TGTGCCAGCAGCCCTCGAAGGAGGAGGCTGAACACTGAAGCTTTCTTT

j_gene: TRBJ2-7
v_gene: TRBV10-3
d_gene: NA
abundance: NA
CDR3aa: CATLDTSYEQYF
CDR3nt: TGTGCCACCTTGGACACCTCCTACGAGCAGTACTTC

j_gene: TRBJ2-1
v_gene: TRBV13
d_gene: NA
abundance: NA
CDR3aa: CASIYTGGGGNEQFF
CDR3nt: TGTGCCAGCATCTACACGGGGGGCGGAGGCAATGAGCAGTTCTTC

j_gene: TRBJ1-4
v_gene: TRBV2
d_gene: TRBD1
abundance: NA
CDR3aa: CASSGTGAKFF
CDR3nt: TGTGCCAGCAGCGGTACAGGGGCCAAATTTTTC

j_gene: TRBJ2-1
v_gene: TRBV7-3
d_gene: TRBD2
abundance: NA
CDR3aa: CASSSSGGGYNEQFF
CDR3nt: TGTGCCAGCAGCTCTAGCGGGGGCGGGTACAATGAGCAGTTCTTC

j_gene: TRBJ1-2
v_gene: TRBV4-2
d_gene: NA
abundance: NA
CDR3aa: CASSQDATAYGYTF
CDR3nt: TGTGCCAGCAGCCAAGACGCCACAGCTTATGGCTACACCTTC

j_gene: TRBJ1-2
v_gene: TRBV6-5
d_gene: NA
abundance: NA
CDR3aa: CASSYSTASYYGYTF
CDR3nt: TGTGCCAGCAGTTACTCGACTGCTTCCTACTATGGCTACACCTTC

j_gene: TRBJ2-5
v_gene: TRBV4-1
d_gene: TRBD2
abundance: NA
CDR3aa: CASSPSGGPQETQYF
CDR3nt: TGCGCCAGCAGCCCTAGCGGGGGGCCCCAAGAGACCCAGTACTTC

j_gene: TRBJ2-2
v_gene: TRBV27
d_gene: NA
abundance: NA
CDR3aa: CASSFSRGTGELFF
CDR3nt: TGTGCCAGCAGTTTTAGCAGGGGCACCGGGGAGCTGTTTTTT

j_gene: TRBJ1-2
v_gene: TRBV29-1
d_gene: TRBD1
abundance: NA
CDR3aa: CSVFGTDYGYTF
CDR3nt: TGCAGCGTTTTCGGGACAGACTATGGCTACACCTTC

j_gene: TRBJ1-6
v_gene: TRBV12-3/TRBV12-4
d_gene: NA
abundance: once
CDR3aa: CASSLAESGLHF
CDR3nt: TGTGCCAGCAGTTTAGCCGAGTCAGGCCTCCACTTT

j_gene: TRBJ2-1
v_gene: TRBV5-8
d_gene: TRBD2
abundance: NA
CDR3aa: CASSNFGTSGVNYNEQFF
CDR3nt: TGTGCCAGCAGTAATTTTGGGACTAGCGGGGTAAACTACAATGAGCAGTTCTTC

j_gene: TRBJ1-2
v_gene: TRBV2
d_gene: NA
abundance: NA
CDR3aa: CASSRGDYGYTF
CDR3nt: TGTGCCAGCAGTAGGGGTGACTATGGCTACACCTTC

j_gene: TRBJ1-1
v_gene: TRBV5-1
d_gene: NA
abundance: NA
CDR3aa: CASSSSAGGHTEAFF
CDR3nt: TGCGCCAGCAGCTCGTCCGCAGGAGGGCACACTGAAGCTTTCTTT

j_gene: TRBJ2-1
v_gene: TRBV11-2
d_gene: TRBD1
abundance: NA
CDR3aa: CASSSDRVNEQFF
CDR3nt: TGTGCCAGCAGCTCGGACAGGGTCAATGAGCAGTTCTTC